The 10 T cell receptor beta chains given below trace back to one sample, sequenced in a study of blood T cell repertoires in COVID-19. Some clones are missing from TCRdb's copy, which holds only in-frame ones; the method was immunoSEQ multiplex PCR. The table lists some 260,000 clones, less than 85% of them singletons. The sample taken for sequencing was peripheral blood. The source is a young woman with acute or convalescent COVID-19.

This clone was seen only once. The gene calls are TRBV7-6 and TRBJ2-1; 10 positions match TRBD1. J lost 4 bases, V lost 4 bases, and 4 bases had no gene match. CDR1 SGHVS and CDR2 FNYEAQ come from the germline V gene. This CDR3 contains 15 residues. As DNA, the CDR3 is TGTGCCAGCAGCTACCGACAGGGGGCTTACAATGAGCAGTTCTTC. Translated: CASSYRQGAYNEQFF.

The CDR3: CASSLFQGSSSYNEQFF. Written as DNA, the CDR3 is TGTGCCAGCAGCTTATTTCAAGGTTCTAGCTCCTACAATGAGCAGTTCTTC. The rearrangement joins TRBV11-2 to TRBJ2-1; D is uncertain. The V end was cut by 2 bases, the J end by 0 bases, with 14 bases between. The CDR3 covers 17 residues. Germline CDR1 and CDR2: SGHAT and FQNNGV.

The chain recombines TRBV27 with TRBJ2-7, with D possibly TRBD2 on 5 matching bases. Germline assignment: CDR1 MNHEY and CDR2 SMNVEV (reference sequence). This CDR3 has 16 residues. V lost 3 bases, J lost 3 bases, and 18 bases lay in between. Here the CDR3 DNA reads TGTGCCAGCAGTTTCCATGGAGGTGGGCACTACTACGAGCAGTACTTC. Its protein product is CASSFHGGGHYYEQYF.

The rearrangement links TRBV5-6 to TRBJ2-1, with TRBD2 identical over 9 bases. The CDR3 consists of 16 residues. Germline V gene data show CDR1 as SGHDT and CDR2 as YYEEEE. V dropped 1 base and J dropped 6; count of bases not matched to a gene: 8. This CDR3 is CASSLPGTSYVNEQFF. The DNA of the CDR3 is TGTGCCAGCAGCTTGCCGGGGACTAGCTATGTCAATGAGCAGTTCTTC. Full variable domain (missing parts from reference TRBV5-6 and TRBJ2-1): DAGVTQSPTHLIKTRGQQVTLRCSPKSGHDTVSWYQQALGQGPQFIFQYYEEEERQRGNFPDRFSGHQFPNYSSELNVNALLLGDSALYLCASSLPGTSYVNEQFFGPGTRLTVL.

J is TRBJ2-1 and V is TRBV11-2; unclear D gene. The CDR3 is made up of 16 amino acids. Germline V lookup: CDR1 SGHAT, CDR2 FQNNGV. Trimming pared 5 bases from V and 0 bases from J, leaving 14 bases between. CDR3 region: CASSTSERSSYNEQFF. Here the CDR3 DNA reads TGTGCCAGCAGCACCAGCGAGAGAAGCTCCTACAATGAGCAGTTCTTC.

The CDR3 protein is CASSYSEGWYSNQPQHF. The DNA of the CDR3 is TGTGCCAGCAGTTACTCGGAGGGCTGGTATAGCAATCAGCCCCAGCATTTT. V and J are TRBV6-2 or TRBV6-3 and TRBJ1-5, with D hard to call. Trimming removed 0 bases at V and 0 bases at J, with 12 bases between. The CDR3 has 17 residues. Germline V gives CDR1 MNHEY, CDR2 SVGEGT.

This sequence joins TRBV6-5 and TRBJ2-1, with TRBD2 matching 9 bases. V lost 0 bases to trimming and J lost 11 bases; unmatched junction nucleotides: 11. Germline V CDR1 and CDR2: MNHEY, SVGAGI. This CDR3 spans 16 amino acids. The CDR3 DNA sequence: TGTGCCAGCAGTTACTCGATTTCCGGGACTAGCTATCAGCAGTTCTTC. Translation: CASSYSISGTSYQQFF.

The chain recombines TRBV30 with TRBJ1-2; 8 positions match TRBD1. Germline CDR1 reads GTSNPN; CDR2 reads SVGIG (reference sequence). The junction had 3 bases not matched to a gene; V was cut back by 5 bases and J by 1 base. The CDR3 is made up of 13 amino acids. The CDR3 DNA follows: TGTGCCTGGGGACAGGGTCTTAACTATGGCTACACCTTC. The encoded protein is CAWGQGLNYGYTF.

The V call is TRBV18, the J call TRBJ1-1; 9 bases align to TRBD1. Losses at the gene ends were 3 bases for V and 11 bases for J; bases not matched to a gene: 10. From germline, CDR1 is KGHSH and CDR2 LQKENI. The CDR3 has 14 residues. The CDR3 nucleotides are TGTGCCAGCTCACCGGGACAGGGCCTTCCGGAGGCTTTCTTT. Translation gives CASSPGQGLPEAFF.

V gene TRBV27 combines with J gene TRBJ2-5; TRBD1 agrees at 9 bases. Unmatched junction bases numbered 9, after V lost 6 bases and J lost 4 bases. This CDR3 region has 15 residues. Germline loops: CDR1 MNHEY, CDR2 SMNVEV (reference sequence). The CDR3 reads CASSPGTGRRETQYF. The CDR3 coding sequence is TGTGCCAGCAGCCCCGGGACAGGGAGGAGAGAGACCCAGTACTTC.